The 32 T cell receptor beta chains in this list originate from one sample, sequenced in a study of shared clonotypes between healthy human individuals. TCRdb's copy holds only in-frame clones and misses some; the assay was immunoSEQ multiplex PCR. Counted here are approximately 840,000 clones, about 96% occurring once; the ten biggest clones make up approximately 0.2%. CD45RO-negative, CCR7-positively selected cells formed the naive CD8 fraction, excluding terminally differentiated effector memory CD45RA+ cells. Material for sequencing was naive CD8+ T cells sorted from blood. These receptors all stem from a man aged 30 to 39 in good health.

The CDR3: CASSSPDFGQYF. The CDR3 DNA is TGTGCCAGCAGTTCACCGGACTTCGGTCAGTACTTC. The chain carries TRBV27 and TRBJ2-7; D is perhaps TRBD2 (5 bases). The CDR3 runs to 12 residues. Looked up from germline, CDR1 is MNHEY and CDR2 is SMNVEV (reference sequence). V was clipped by 4 bases and J by 10 bases, with 14 bases between them.

The CDR3 loop reads CASSLHQNYGYTF. CDR3 sequence (DNA): TGTGCCAGCAGCCTCCACCAAAACTATGGCTACACCTTC. The V call is TRBV6-5, the J call TRBJ1-2, with D uncertain. V gave up 6 bases and J gave up 2 bases, with 10 bases separating them. This CDR3 is 13 amino acids long. Germline assignment: CDR1 MNHEY and CDR2 SVGAGI.

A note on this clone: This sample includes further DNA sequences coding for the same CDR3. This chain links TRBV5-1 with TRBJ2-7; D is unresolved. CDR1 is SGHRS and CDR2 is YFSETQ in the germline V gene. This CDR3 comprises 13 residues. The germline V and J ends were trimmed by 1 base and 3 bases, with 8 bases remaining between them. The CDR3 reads CASSLRSSYEQYF. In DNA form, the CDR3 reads TGCGCCAGCAGCTTGAGGTCCAGCTACGAGCAGTACTTC.

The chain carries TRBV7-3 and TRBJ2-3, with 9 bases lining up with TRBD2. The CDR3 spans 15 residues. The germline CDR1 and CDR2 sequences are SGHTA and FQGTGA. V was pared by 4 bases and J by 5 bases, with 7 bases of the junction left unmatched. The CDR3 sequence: CASSSPSGIGDTQYF. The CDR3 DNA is TGTGCCAGCAGCTCCCCTAGCGGGATTGGAGATACGCAGTATTTT.

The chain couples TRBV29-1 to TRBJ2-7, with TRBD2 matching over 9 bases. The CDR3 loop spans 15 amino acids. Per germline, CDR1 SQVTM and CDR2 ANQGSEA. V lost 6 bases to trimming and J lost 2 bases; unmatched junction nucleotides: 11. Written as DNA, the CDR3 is TGCAGCGTCTCAGACGGCGGGAGGGCACCCTACGAGCAGTACTTC. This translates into CSVSDGGRAPYEQYF.

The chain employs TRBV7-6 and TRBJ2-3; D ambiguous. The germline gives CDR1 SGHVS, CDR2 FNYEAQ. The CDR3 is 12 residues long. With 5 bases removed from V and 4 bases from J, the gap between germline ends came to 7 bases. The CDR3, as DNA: TGTGCCAGCAGCAGAGCAGCAGATACGCAGTATTTT. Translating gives CASSRAADTQYF.

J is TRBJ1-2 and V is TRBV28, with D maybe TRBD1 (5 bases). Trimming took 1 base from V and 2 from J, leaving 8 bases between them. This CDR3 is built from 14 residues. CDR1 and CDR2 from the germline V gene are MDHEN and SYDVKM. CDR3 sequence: CASSLYSGNYGYTF. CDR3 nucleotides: TGTGCCAGCAGTTTATACTCAGGGAACTATGGCTACACCTTC.

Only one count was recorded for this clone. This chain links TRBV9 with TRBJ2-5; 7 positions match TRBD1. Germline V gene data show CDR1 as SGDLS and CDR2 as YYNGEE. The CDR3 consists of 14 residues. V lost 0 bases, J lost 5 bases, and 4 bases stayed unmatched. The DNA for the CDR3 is TGTGCCAGCAGCGTAGGACAGGGATGGGAGACCCAGTACTTC. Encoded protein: CASSVGQGWETQYF. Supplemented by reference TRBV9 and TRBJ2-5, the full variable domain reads DSGVTQTPKHLITATGQRVTLRCSPRSGDLSVYWYQQSLDQGLQFLIQYYNGEERAKGNILERFSAQQFPDLHSELNLSSLELGDSALYFCASSVGQGWETQYFGPGTRLLVL.

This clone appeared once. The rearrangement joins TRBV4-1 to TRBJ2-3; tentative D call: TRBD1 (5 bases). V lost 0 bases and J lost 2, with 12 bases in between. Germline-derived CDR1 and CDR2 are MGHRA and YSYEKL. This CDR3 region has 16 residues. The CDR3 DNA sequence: TGCGCCAGCAGCCAAGAGGTTGGCAGGGTCACAGATACGCAGTATTTT. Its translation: CASSQEVGRVTDTQYF.

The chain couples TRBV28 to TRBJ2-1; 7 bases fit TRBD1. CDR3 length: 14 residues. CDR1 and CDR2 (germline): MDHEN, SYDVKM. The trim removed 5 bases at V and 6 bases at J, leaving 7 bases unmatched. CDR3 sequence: CASSPTGLGNEQFF. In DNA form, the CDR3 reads TGTGCCAGCAGTCCGACAGGGCTTGGCAATGAGCAGTTCTTC.

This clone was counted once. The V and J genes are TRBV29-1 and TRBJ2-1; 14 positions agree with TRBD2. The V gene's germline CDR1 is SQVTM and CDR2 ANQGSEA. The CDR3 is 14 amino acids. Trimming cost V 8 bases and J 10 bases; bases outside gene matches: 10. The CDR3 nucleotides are TGCAGCTCTGGACTAGCGGGAGGTCCTGAGGAGCAGTTCTTC. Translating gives CSSGLAGGPEEQFF.

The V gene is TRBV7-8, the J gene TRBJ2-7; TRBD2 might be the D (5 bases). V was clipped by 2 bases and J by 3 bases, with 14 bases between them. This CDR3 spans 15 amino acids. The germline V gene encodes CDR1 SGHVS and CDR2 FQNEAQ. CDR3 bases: TGTGCCAGCAGCTTACCTGGAGCGGCTGGCTACGAGCAGTACTTC. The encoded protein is CASSLPGAAGYEQYF.

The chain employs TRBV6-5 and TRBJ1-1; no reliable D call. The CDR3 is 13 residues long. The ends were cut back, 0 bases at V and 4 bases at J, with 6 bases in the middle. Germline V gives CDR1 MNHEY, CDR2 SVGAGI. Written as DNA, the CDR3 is TGTGCCAGCAGTTACTCGTTCCGCACTGAAGCTTTCTTT. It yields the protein CASSYSFRTEAFF.

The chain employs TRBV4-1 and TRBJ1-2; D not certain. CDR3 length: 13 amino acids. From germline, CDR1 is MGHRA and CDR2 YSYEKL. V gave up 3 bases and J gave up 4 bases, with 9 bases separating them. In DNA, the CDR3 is TGCGCCAGCAGCCACGAGGGAGGCTATGGCTACACCTTC. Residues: CASSHEGGYGYTF.

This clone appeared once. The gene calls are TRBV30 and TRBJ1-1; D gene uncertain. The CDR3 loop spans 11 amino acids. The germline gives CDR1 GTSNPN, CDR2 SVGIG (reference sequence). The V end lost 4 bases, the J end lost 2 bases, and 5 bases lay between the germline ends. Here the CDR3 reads CAWNRNTEAFF. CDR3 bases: TGTGCCTGGAACAGAAACACTGAAGCTTTCTTT.

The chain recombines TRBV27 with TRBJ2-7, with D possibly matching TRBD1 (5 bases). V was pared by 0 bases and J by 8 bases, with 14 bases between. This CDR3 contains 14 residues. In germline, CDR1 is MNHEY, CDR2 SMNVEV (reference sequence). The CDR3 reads CASSLSGQGAQQYF. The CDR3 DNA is TGTGCCAGCAGTTTATCGGGGCAGGGCGCACAGCAGTACTTC.

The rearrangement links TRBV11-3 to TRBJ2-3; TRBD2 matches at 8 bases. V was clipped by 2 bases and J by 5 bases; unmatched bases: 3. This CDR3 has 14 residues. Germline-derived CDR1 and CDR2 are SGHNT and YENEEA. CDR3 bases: TGTGCCAGCAGCTTAAGCGGGAGACAAGATACGCAGTATTTT. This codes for CASSLSGRQDTQYF.

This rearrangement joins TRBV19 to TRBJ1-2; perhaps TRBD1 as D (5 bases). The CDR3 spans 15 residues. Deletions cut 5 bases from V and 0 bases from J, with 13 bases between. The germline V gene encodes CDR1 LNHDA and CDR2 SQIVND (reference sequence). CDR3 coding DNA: TGTGCCAGTAGTTCCGTGACAGAAGCTAACTATGGCTACACCTTC. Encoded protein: CASSSVTEANYGYTF.

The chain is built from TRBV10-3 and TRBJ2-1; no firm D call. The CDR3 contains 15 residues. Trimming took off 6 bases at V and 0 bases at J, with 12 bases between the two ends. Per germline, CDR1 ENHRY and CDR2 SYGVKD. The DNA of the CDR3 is TGTGCCATCAGCGCGGACGTGAGCTCCTACAATGAGCAGTTCTTC. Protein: CAISADVSSYNEQFF.

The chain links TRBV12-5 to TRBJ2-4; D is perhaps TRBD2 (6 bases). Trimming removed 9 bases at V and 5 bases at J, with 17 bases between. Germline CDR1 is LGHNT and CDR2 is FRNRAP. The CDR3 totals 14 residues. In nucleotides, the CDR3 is TGTGCTAGGGGGAGGTTTGGGCTACAAAACATTCAGTACTTC. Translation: CARGRFGLQNIQYF.

CDR3 protein: CASSLDRGQPTPEQYF. The CDR3, as DNA: TGTGCCAGCAGCTTGGATCGTGGGCAGCCCACCCCGGAGCAGTACTTC. This chain uses TRBV5-4 with TRBJ2-7; D is uncertain. The germline V gene has CDR1 SGHNT and CDR2 YYREEE (reference sequence). V shed 0 bases and J shed 7 bases, with 20 bases lying between them. CDR3 length equals 16 residues.

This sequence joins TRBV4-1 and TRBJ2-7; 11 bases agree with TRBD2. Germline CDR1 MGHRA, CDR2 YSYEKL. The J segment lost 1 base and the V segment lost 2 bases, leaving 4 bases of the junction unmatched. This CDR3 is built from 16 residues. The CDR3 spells CASSQRLAGTSYEQYF. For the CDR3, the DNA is TGCGCCAGCAGCCAACGACTAGCGGGAACATCCTACGAGCAGTACTTC.

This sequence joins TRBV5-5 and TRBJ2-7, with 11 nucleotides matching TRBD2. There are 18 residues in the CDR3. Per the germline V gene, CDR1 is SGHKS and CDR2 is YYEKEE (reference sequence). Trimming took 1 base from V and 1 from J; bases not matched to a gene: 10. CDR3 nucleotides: TGTGCCAGCAGCTTGCGGTCTAGCGGGAGGCTAGGGTCCTACGAGCAGTACTTC. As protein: CASSLRSSGRLGSYEQYF.

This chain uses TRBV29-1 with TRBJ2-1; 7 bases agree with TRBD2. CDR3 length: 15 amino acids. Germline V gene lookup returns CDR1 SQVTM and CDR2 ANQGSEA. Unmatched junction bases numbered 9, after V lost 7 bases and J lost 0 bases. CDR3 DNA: TGCAGCGCCCTCAGCGGGGCCATCTCCTACAATGAGCAGTTCTTC. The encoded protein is CSALSGAISYNEQFF.

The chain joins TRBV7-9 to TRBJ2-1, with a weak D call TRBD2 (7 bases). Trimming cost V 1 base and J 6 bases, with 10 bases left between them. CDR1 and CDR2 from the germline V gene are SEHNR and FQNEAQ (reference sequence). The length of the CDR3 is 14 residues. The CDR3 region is CASSLGGGGNEQFF. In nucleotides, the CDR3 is TGTGCCAGCAGCTTAGGCGGGGGCGGCAATGAGCAGTTCTTC.

The CDR3 reads CASSPGITQPQHF. The CDR3 DNA reads as TGCGCCAGCAGCCCAGGTATCACGCAGCCCCAGCATTTT. The V gene is TRBV4-3, the J gene TRBJ1-5; D is uncertain. Trimming took off 4 bases at V and 7 bases at J, with 11 bases between the two ends. Germline CDR1 LGHNA, CDR2 YSLEER. The CDR3 has 13 residues.

CDR3 DNA sequence: TGTGCCAGCAGCCAAGGGGGTGAAAAACTGTTTTTT. The encoded protein is CASSQGGEKLFF. V and J are TRBV7-9 and TRBJ1-4, with TRBD1 as a possible D gene (6 bases). The V end was cut by 5 bases, the J end by 7 bases, with 8 bases between. The germline V gene has CDR1 SEHNR and CDR2 FQNEAQ (reference sequence). This CDR3 has 12 amino acids.

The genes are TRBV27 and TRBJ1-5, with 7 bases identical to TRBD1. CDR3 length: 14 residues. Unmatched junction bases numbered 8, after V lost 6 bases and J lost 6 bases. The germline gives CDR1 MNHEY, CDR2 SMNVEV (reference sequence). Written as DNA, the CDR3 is TGTGCCAGCAGCCAAGGGGGCTCTTTTCAGCCCCAGCATTTT. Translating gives CASSQGGSFQPQHF.

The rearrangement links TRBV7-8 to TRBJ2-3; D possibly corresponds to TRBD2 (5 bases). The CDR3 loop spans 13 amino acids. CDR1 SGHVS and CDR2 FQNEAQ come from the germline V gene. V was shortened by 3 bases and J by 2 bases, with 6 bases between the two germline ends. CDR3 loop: CASSLEVTDTQYF. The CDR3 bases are TGTGCCAGCAGCTTGGAGGTCACAGATACGCAGTATTTT.

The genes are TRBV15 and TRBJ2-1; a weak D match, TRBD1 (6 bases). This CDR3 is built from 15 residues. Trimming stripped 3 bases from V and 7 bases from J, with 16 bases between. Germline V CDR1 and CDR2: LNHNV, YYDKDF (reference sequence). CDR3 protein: CATSSPVQGLNEQFF. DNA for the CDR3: TGTGCCACCAGCAGCCCGGTACAGGGCCTTAATGAGCAGTTCTTC. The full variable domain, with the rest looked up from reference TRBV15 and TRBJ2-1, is DAMVIQNPRYQVTQFGKPVTLSCSQTLNHNVMYWYQQKSSQAPKLLFHYYDKDFNNEADTPDNFQSRRPNTSFCFLDIRSPGLGDTAMYLCATSSPVQGLNEQFFGPGTRLTVL.

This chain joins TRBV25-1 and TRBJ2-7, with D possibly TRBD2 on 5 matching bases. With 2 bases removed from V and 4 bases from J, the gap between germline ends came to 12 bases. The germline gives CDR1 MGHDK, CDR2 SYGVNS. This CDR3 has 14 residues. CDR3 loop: CASSETPGSYEQYF. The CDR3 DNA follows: TGTGCCAGCAGTGAAACCCCGGGATCATACGAGCAGTACTTC.

The DNA of the CDR3 is TGCAGCGTTGAAGGGCGGCCCTACGAGCAGTACTTC. This sequence encodes CSVEGRPYEQYF. The chain links TRBV29-1 to TRBJ2-7; D not certain. Trimming pared 1 base from V and 2 bases from J, leaving 6 bases between. Germline assignment: CDR1 SQVTM and CDR2 ANQGSEA. The CDR3 extends over 12 amino acids.